Listed below are T cell receptor beta chains from one sample, sequenced in a study of blood T cell repertoires in COVID-19. Data came from immunoSEQ multiplex PCR; TCRdb stores just in-frame clones and leaves some out. Of 140,000 to 150,000 clones listed, 75% to 90% are singletons. The sample taken for sequencing was peripheral blood. The origin of the receptors is a man in his sixties with active or convalescent COVID-19. CDR3s include the opening cysteine and the closing phenylalanine or tryptophan. Each record gives: clone size, J gene, D gene, V gene, CDR3 DNA, CDR3 protein. A D gene is named only where the DNA matches it firmly. Size is omitted from some rows. Given values are once, few, many or a class for expanded clones.

abundance: few; j_gene: TRBJ2-3; d_gene: TRBD2; v_gene: TRBV27; CDR3nt: TGTGCCAGCAGTTTAGGGGCGGGAGCCATGACGCAGTATTTT; CDR3aa: CASSLGAGAMTQYF
abundance: once; j_gene: TRBJ2-3; d_gene: TRBD2; v_gene: TRBV7-3; CDR3nt: TGTGCCAGCAGCTTCCGACTAGCGGGGGCCTCCACAGATACGCAGTATTTT; CDR3aa: CASSFRLAGASTDTQYF
abundance: NA; j_gene: TRBJ2-2; d_gene: NA; v_gene: TRBV6-4; CDR3nt: TGTGCCAGCAGCACAACGGGAGACGGGGAGCTGTTTTTT; CDR3aa: CASSTTGDGELFF
abundance: NA; j_gene: TRBJ1-2; d_gene: NA; v_gene: TRBV5-4; CDR3nt: TGTGCCAGCAGCTTGCGGACTTCTCCCAGTGGCTACACCTTC; CDR3aa: CASSLRTSPSGYTF
abundance: NA; j_gene: TRBJ2-5; d_gene: TRBD1; v_gene: TRBV28; CDR3nt: TGTGCCAGCAGTGCAAGTACAACAGGGGGCTCAGAGACCCAGTACTTC; CDR3aa: CASSASTTGGSETQYF
abundance: once; j_gene: TRBJ1-3; d_gene: TRBD1; v_gene: TRBV10-3; CDR3nt: TGTGCCATCAGTGAGGACCAGGGGGCGAAGAACACCATATATTTT; CDR3aa: CAISEDQGAKNTIYF
abundance: NA; j_gene: TRBJ2-1; d_gene: TRBD2; v_gene: TRBV2; CDR3nt: TGTGCCAGCAGTGAAGCGCGCCTAGCGGGTTCCCAGATCTTC; CDR3aa: CASSEARLAGSQIF
abundance: NA; j_gene: TRBJ2-3; d_gene: NA; v_gene: TRBV6-1; CDR3nt: TGTGCCAGCAGTGATTTGGGCAGATTCACAGATACGCAGTATTTT; CDR3aa: CASSDLGRFTDTQYF
abundance: NA; j_gene: TRBJ1-2; d_gene: NA; v_gene: TRBV18; CDR3nt: TGTGCCAGCTCACCACAGACTACAGGGCTTGGCTATGGCTACACCTTC; CDR3aa: CASSPQTTGLGYGYTF
abundance: NA; j_gene: TRBJ1-1; d_gene: TRBD1; v_gene: TRBV18; CDR3nt: TGTGCCAGCTCACCACCGCAAGGGGGCGCGCAGAACACTGAAGCTTTCTTT; CDR3aa: CASSPPQGGAQNTEAFF
abundance: NA; j_gene: TRBJ2-1; d_gene: NA; v_gene: TRBV20-1; CDR3nt: TGCAGTGCTAGTGAGTATCCCGGAGGGGCGTACAATGAGCAGTTCTTC; CDR3aa: CSASEYPGGAYNEQFF
abundance: NA; j_gene: TRBJ1-2; d_gene: NA; v_gene: TRBV24-1; CDR3nt: TGTGCCACCAGTGATTTGCGACAGAACTATGGCTACACCTTC; CDR3aa: CATSDLRQNYGYTF
abundance: NA; j_gene: TRBJ2-7; d_gene: NA; v_gene: TRBV19; CDR3nt: TGTGCCACACACCCAGACACTCGAACCTACGAGCAGTACTTC; CDR3aa: CATHPDTRTYEQYF
abundance: NA; j_gene: TRBJ1-2; d_gene: NA; v_gene: TRBV29-1; CDR3nt: TGCAGCGTTGAAGGGAGAACTAAAGGAGGGGGCTACACCTTC; CDR3aa: CSVEGRTKGGGYTF
abundance: NA; j_gene: TRBJ1-5; d_gene: NA; v_gene: TRBV5-1; CDR3nt: TGCGCCAGCAGACCGGACAGTGGAAACCAGCCCCAGCATTTT; CDR3aa: CASRPDSGNQPQHF
abundance: NA; j_gene: TRBJ1-5; d_gene: NA; v_gene: TRBV7-6; CDR3nt: TGTGCCAGCAGCCCCGGGAGGAATCAGCCCCAGCATTTT; CDR3aa: CASSPGRNQPQHF
abundance: NA; j_gene: TRBJ2-1; d_gene: NA; v_gene: TRBV3-1/TRBV3-2; CDR3nt: TGTGCCAGCAGTCTATTGGACAGTTTTAAGAATGAGCAGTTCTTC; CDR3aa: CASSLLDSFKNEQFF
abundance: NA; j_gene: TRBJ1-6; d_gene: NA; v_gene: TRBV3-1/TRBV3-2; CDR3nt: TGTGCCAGCAGCCAAGTCCCGAGCTCCTATAATTCACCCCTCCACTTT; CDR3aa: CASSQVPSSYNSPLHF
abundance: NA; j_gene: TRBJ2-7; d_gene: TRBD2; v_gene: TRBV2; CDR3nt: TGTGCCGGTAGGGAACTAGCGGGGGTCGAGCAGTACTTC; CDR3aa: CAGRELAGVEQYF
abundance: few; j_gene: TRBJ2-1; d_gene: NA; v_gene: TRBV5-8; CDR3nt: TGTGCCAGCAGTCCACCCCCGGGGGTAAGGATTTACAATGAGCAGTTCTTC; CDR3aa: CASSPPPGVRIYNEQFF
abundance: NA; j_gene: TRBJ1-2; d_gene: TRBD1; v_gene: TRBV5-1; CDR3nt: TGCGCCAGCAGCGCGGGACAGCTAAGCTATGGCTACACCTTC; CDR3aa: CASSAGQLSYGYTF
abundance: NA; j_gene: TRBJ1-2; d_gene: NA; v_gene: TRBV5-4; CDR3nt: TGTGCCAGCAGGGCGCCGGGACAAGGTAGAGGCTACACCTTC; CDR3aa: CASRAPGQGRGYTF
abundance: NA; j_gene: TRBJ1-2; d_gene: NA; v_gene: TRBV2; CDR3nt: TGTGCCAGCAGTGAAGGCGGCTCCGCAAACTATGGCTACACCTTC; CDR3aa: CASSEGGSANYGYTF
abundance: NA; j_gene: TRBJ1-2; d_gene: TRBD1; v_gene: TRBV29-1; CDR3nt: TGCAGCGTGGGGGCATGGGACAGGGTTCATGGCTACACCTTC; CDR3aa: CSVGAWDRVHGYTF
abundance: NA; j_gene: TRBJ2-3; d_gene: TRBD1; v_gene: TRBV7-4; CDR3nt: TGTGCCAGCAGCTTAAGGGTTGGGACAGGGGATACAGATACGCAGTATTTT; CDR3aa: CASSLRVGTGDTDTQYF
abundance: NA; j_gene: TRBJ1-1; d_gene: TRBD1; v_gene: TRBV7-3; CDR3nt: TGTGCCAGCAGCTTAACGGACAGGGGCACTGAAGCTTTCTTT; CDR3aa: CASSLTDRGTEAFF
abundance: once; j_gene: TRBJ1-2; d_gene: NA; v_gene: TRBV12-3/TRBV12-4; CDR3nt: TGTGCCAGCAGTTTTGAGGCCTCCTATGGCTACACCTTC; CDR3aa: CASSFEASYGYTF
abundance: NA; j_gene: TRBJ2-2; d_gene: NA; v_gene: TRBV30; CDR3nt: TGTGCCTGGCCGGGAAAAGAAAACACCGGGGAGCTGTTTTTT; CDR3aa: CAWPGKENTGELFF
abundance: NA; j_gene: TRBJ2-3; d_gene: NA; v_gene: TRBV6-2/TRBV6-3; CDR3nt: TGTGCCAGCAGTTTCGGACTTAGCACAGATACGCAGTATTTT; CDR3aa: CASSFGLSTDTQYF
abundance: once; j_gene: TRBJ2-5; d_gene: TRBD2; v_gene: TRBV4-2; CDR3nt: TGTGCCAGCAGCCAAGTGACTAGCGGGGGGGAAGAGACCCAGTACTTC; CDR3aa: CASSQVTSGGEETQYF
abundance: few; j_gene: TRBJ2-2; d_gene: TRBD2; v_gene: TRBV11-3; CDR3nt: TGTGCCAGCAGCCGGGAGGGCGGGGAGCTGTTTTTT; CDR3aa: CASSREGGELFF
abundance: once; j_gene: TRBJ1-6; d_gene: NA; v_gene: TRBV7-8; CDR3nt: TGTGCCAGCAGTCTTAACTCCTATAATTCACCCCTCCACTTT; CDR3aa: CASSLNSYNSPLHF
abundance: NA; j_gene: TRBJ2-1; d_gene: TRBD2; v_gene: TRBV27; CDR3nt: TGTGCCTCTCGGTGGGGGAGGGCTAGGTACAATGAGCAGTTCTTC; CDR3aa: CASRWGRARYNEQFF
abundance: NA; j_gene: TRBJ1-5; d_gene: TRBD1; v_gene: TRBV30; CDR3nt: TGTGCCTGGAGAGAGCCGGGACGCAGGGGGCAGCCCCAGCATTTT; CDR3aa: CAWREPGRRGQPQHF
abundance: NA; j_gene: TRBJ2-5; d_gene: TRBD1; v_gene: TRBV11-3; CDR3nt: TGTGCCAGCAGCATAGAGGGGACAGGGGGCTGGTCGGACCAAGAGACCCAGTACTTC; CDR3aa: CASSIEGTGGWSDQETQYF
abundance: NA; j_gene: TRBJ2-3; d_gene: TRBD2; v_gene: TRBV5-1; CDR3nt: TGCGCCAGCAGTGGCGGGGGGACCGCAGATACGCAGTATTTT; CDR3aa: CASSGGGTADTQYF
abundance: NA; j_gene: TRBJ1-1; d_gene: TRBD1; v_gene: TRBV15; CDR3nt: TGTGCCACCAGCGGGACAGCGCCTGAAGCTTTCTTT; CDR3aa: CATSGTAPEAFF
abundance: NA; j_gene: TRBJ2-5; d_gene: TRBD1; v_gene: TRBV7-2; CDR3nt: TGTGCCAGCAGCTTTAACACAGGGGTTGGGGAGACCCAGTACTTC; CDR3aa: CASSFNTGVGETQYF
abundance: NA; j_gene: TRBJ1-1; d_gene: NA; v_gene: TRBV2; CDR3nt: TGTGCCAGCAGTGTTCAGGACATGAACACTGAAGCTTTCTTT; CDR3aa: CASSVQDMNTEAFF